A single sample gave rise to the 31 T cell receptor beta chains below, sequenced in a study of early T cells in non-severe SARS-CoV-2 infection. TCRdb used MiXCR to reprocess the 5' RACE reads, holding one entry per CDR3 protein. The table lists about 46,000 distinct CDR3 sequences, over 8% of them singletons. This sample comprised whole blood, obtained at baseline. These receptors originate from an adult who was a healthcare worker with PCR-confirmed SARS-CoV-2 infection or an uninfected control (not recorded which).

This clonotype was detected only a few times. The V and J genes are TRBV20-1 and TRBJ2-7; TRBD1 matches at 7 bases. The CDR3 is 13 amino acids. CDR1 and CDR2 (germline): DFQATT, SNEGSKA (reference sequence). After removal of 5 bases from V and 4 bases from J, the junction contained 8 bases not matched to a gene. The CDR3 loop is CSAPTGTEYEQYF. CDR3 nucleotide sequence: TGCAGTGCTCCTACCGGGACAGAATACGAGCAGTACTTC.

This chain connects TRBV2 to TRBJ2-4; no firm D call. Trimming shortened V by 6 bases and J by 6 bases, and 15 bases separated the two germline ends. Germline values: CDR1 SNHLY, CDR2 FYNNEI. The CDR3 length is 14 residues. The CDR3 region is CASSPMDVGNIQYF. CDR3 DNA: TGTGCCAGCAGCCCGATGGACGTAGGAAACATTCAGTACTTC. The entire variable domain, with the rest obtained from reference TRBV2 and TRBJ2-4, is as follows: EPEVTQTPSHQVTQMGQEVILRCVPISNHLYFYWYRQILGQKVEFLVSFYNNEISEKSEIFDDQFSVERPDGSNFTLKIRSTKLEDSAMYFCASSPMDVGNIQYFGAGTRLSVL.

This clonotype was seen ten or more times. This chain links TRBV12-3 or TRBV12-4 with TRBJ1-1; 11 nucleotides agree with TRBD1. The ends lost 3 bases at V and 1 base at J; junction bases unmatched: 4. The CDR3 consists of 16 residues. DNA for the CDR3: TGTGCCAGCAGTTTTGGACAGGGGGCGAGGAACACTGAAGCTTTCTTT. This codes for CASSFGQGARNTEAFF.

This clonotype was seen ten or more times. The V call is TRBV11-2, the J call TRBJ2-7; D may match TRBD1 or TRBD2 (5 bases each). The CDR3 has 13 amino acids. V was shortened by 5 bases and J by 7 bases, with 15 bases between the two germline ends. CDR1 is SGHAT and CDR2 is FQNNGV in the germline V gene. For the CDR3, the DNA is TGTGCCAGCAGCCCGGGACCCGTGGGAGAGCAGTACTTC. It specifies CASSPGPVGEQYF. Drawing the rest from reference TRBV11-2 and TRBJ2-7, the complete variable domain is EAGVAQSPRYKIIEKRQSVAFWCNPISGHATLYWYQQILGQGPKLLIQFQNNGVVDDSQLPKDRFSAERLKGVDSTLKIQPAKLEDSAVYLCASSPGPVGEQYFGPGTRLTVT.

This clonotype was seen repeatedly, ten times or more. V and J are TRBV6-6 and TRBJ2-1, with D tentatively TRBD1 (6 bases). Germline CDR1 MNHNY, CDR2 SVGAGI (reference sequence). V lost 6 bases to trimming and J lost 6 bases, with 9 bases between them. The CDR3 is 12 residues long. CDR3 sequence (DNA): TGTGCCAGCAGAATAGGGGGCAATGAGCAGTTCTTC. It specifies CASRIGGNEQFF.

CDR3 amino acids: CASSSNTDTQYF. The CDR3 region has the DNA TGTGCCAGCAGCTCGAACACAGATACGCAGTATTTT. The V and J genes are TRBV7-2 and TRBJ2-3; D gene unclear. V was cut by 4 bases and J by 2 bases, with 4 bases left in between. The CDR3 length is 12 residues. CDR1 SGHTA and CDR2 FQGNSA come from the germline V gene.

The V and J genes are TRBV20-1 and TRBJ1-6; 9 positions agree with TRBD1. The J segment lost 9 bases and the V segment lost 2 bases, leaving 8 bases of the junction unmatched. This CDR3 contains 15 residues. In germline, CDR1 is DFQATT, CDR2 SNEGSKA (reference sequence). Here the CDR3 reads CSARSQGAVASPLHF. In DNA form, the CDR3 reads TGCAGTGCTAGATCACAGGGGGCGGTGGCTTCACCCCTCCACTTT.

In this sample, this clonotype turned up a few times. The chain links TRBV7-9 to TRBJ2-7, with 14 bases lining up with TRBD2. The germline gives CDR1 SEHNR, CDR2 FQNEAQ (reference sequence). The V segment lost 1 base and the J segment 5 bases; nucleotides outside the gene matches: 7. The CDR3 has 17 residues. The CDR3 nucleotides are TGTGCCAGCAGCTTAGGCGTGACTAGCGGGGGGGCCCACGAGCAGTACTTC. Translating gives CASSLGVTSGGAHEQYF.

This chain joins TRBV5-1 and TRBJ2-5; no clear D. The CDR3 sequence is 15 residues long. Germline CDR1 reads SGHRS; CDR2 reads YFSETQ. Trimming shortened V by 4 bases and J by 2 bases, and 15 bases separated the two germline ends. This CDR3 is CASSPLGTEQETQYF. CDR3 nucleotide sequence: TGCGCCAGCAGCCCGTTGGGTACGGAGCAAGAGACCCAGTACTTC.

V and J are TRBV25-1 and TRBJ2-3, with 7 bases that match TRBD2. The CDR3 has 16 residues. Looked up from germline, CDR1 is MGHDK and CDR2 is SYGVNS. The V and J ends lost 4 bases and 4 bases, in that order; junction bases with no gene match: 11. The CDR3 nucleotides are TGTGCCAGCAGTGCCCCGACTAGCTTCCACCCAGATACGCAGTATTTT. It specifies CASSAPTSFHPDTQYF.

This clonotype was found once. This sequence joins TRBV12-3 or TRBV12-4 and TRBJ1-2; D gene unclear. The CDR3 consists of 13 residues. Deletions cut 7 bases from V and 4 bases from J, with 13 bases between. The CDR3 nucleotides are TGTGCCAGCACCCACACCAATCTCTATGGCTACACCTTC. Translating it yields CASTHTNLYGYTF.

This sequence joins TRBV4-3 and TRBJ2-7; D ambiguous. Per germline, CDR1 LGHNA and CDR2 YSLEER. The CDR3 contains 15 residues. V dropped 2 bases and J dropped 0 bases, with 11 bases sitting between them. This CDR3 reads CASSQTGYRSYEQYF. The CDR3 nucleotides are TGCGCCAGCAGCCAAACCGGGTACCGCTCCTACGAGCAGTACTTC.

By its share, this clonotype is medium-sized. The J gene is TRBJ2-1, the V gene TRBV27, with TRBD1 as a possible D gene (6 bases). V lost 6 bases and J lost 8, with 23 bases in between. The germline gives CDR1 MNHEY, CDR2 SMNVEV (reference sequence). The CDR3 sequence is 16 residues long. The CDR3 DNA follows: TGTGCCAGCAGACCCCTGACAGGCACCCGGGTAGATGAGCAGTTCTTC. It codes for CASRPLTGTRVDEQFF.

The gene calls are TRBV7-6 and TRBJ2-1, with TRBD2 matching over 8 bases. V shed 2 bases and J 3 bases; nucleotides not matched to a gene: 9. CDR1 and CDR2 from the germline V gene are SGHVS and FNYEAQ. The CDR3 sequence is 17 residues long. The CDR3, as DNA: TGTGCCAGCAGCTTAAGTATCGGGGGGGCTCTCTACAATGAGCAGTTCTTC. Amino acids: CASSLSIGGALYNEQFF.

V is TRBV5-1 and J is TRBJ1-2, with no clear D. The CDR3 covers 13 residues. The V gene's germline CDR1 is SGHRS and CDR2 YFSETQ. V was pared by 1 base and J by 2 bases, with 6 bases between. Here the CDR3 DNA reads TGCGCCAGCAGCTTGAATGCGAACTATGGCTACACCTTC. Protein sequence: CASSLNANYGYTF.

In this sample, this clonotype turned up many times. This chain uses TRBV7-3 with TRBJ1-2; 7 nucleotides match TRBD1. Germline CDR1 SGHTA, CDR2 FQGTGA. The CDR3 runs to 13 residues. With 4 bases clipped from V and 5 bases from J, the junction kept 4 bases outside the gene matches. This chain's CDR3 is CASSSGTAYGYTF. In DNA form, the CDR3 reads TGTGCCAGCAGCTCCGGGACAGCATATGGCTACACCTTC.

The chain has TRBV5-1 and TRBJ1-1; tentative D call: TRBD1 (5 bases). The CDR3 contains 15 residues. Germline V CDR1 and CDR2: SGHRS, YFSETQ. V shed 5 bases and J shed 5 bases, with 19 bases lying between them. Written as DNA, the CDR3 is TGCGCCAGCAGTTTAGACCCGGGAGGGGTTACTGAAGCTTTCTTT. It codes for CASSLDPGGVTEAFF.

The chain combines TRBV12-3 or TRBV12-4 with TRBJ2-7; D unresolved. The CDR3 contains 14 residues. The V and J ends lost 2 bases and 3 bases respectively, with 11 bases between them. The DNA of the CDR3 is TGTGCCAGCAGTTTAACAAACAGTAACTACGAGCAGTACTTC. It translates to CASSLTNSNYEQYF.

The gene calls are TRBV6-2 or TRBV6-3 and TRBJ2-3, with D maybe TRBD1 (6 bases). The CDR3 is 17 amino acids. CDR1 MNHEY and CDR2 SVGEGT come from the germline V gene. Deletions cut 0 bases from V and 4 bases from J, with 17 bases between. CDR3: CASSYSRGGGTSDTQYF. CDR3 bases: TGTGCCAGCAGTTACTCGAGAGGGGGTGGAACGTCAGATACGCAGTATTTT.

The gene calls are TRBV5-1 and TRBJ2-3; tentative D call: TRBD2 (5 bases). The germline V and J ends were trimmed by 0 bases and 4 bases, with 12 bases remaining between them. CDR1 is SGHRS, CDR2 YFSETQ, per germline. The CDR3 is made up of 15 amino acids. CDR3: CASSLVPGKADTQYF. The CDR3 DNA is TGCGCCAGCAGCTTGGTTCCCGGGAAGGCAGATACGCAGTATTTT.

The chain has TRBV29-1 and TRBJ1-6, with D uncertain. The V end lost 7 bases, the J end lost 7 bases, and 11 bases lay between the germline ends. The germline gives CDR1 SQVTM, CDR2 ANQGSEA. The CDR3 consists of 12 residues. The CDR3 DNA follows: TGCAGCGCTCGGACGGAGAATTCACCCCTCCACTTT. Its translation is CSARTENSPLHF.

This clonotype was seen ten or more times. The chain uses TRBV11-2 and TRBJ2-7; weak D call: TRBD1 (5 bases). CDR3 length equals 14 residues. CDR1 and CDR2 (germline): SGHAT, FQNNGV. V was shortened by 5 bases and J by 0 bases, with 11 bases between the two germline ends. As DNA, the CDR3 is TGTGCCAGCAGCCTCTTAGACAGCTCCTACGAGCAGTACTTC. This translates into CASSLLDSSYEQYF.

This clonotype was seen only a few times. This chain connects TRBV24-1 to TRBJ2-2; D is perhaps TRBD1 (6 bases). The CDR3 loop spans 12 amino acids. V was clipped by 9 bases and J by 4 bases, with 8 bases between them. The germline gives CDR1 KGHDR, CDR2 SFDVKD. The CDR3 DNA is TGTGCCACCGGGGACACCACCGGGGAGCTGTTTTTT. This codes for CATGDTTGELFF.

The V call is TRBV7-9, the J call TRBJ2-7; 9 bases line up with TRBD1. The CDR3 extends over 15 amino acids. V gave up 1 base and J gave up 2 bases; unmatched junction bases: 3. The germline V gene has CDR1 SEHNR and CDR2 FQNEAQ (reference sequence). CDR3 residues: CASSLVGQGTYEQYF. CDR3 bases: TGTGCCAGCAGCTTAGTCGGACAGGGGACCTACGAGCAGTACTTC.

Many counts were recorded for this clonotype. The rearrangement joins TRBV5-4 to TRBJ2-1; TRBD2 is a possible D gene (6 bases). In germline, CDR1 is SGHNT, CDR2 YYREEE (reference sequence). Trimming cost V 4 bases and J 5 bases, with 16 bases left between them. The CDR3 is made up of 15 amino acids. The CDR3 bases are TGTGCCAGCAGCATTGGGACTCAGCGGGACAATGAGCAGTTCTTC. Translated: CASSIGTQRDNEQFF.

There are many counts of this clonotype. The junction departs from germline at one end; a sequencing error may be responsible. This sequence joins TRBV5-4 and TRBJ2-7; maybe TRBD1 (5 bases). The V gene's germline CDR1 is SGHNT and CDR2 YYREEE (reference sequence). The CDR3 consists of 12 residues. CDR3 sequence: CASSLDTYEQYF. CDR3 nucleotide sequence: TGTGCCAGCAGTTTGGACACCTACGAGCAGTACTTC.

V is TRBV20-1 and J is TRBJ2-1, with 13 bases matching TRBD2. V gave up 5 bases and J gave up 8 bases; unmatched junction bases: 12. Germline CDR1 DFQATT, CDR2 SNEGSKA (reference sequence). The CDR3 runs 16 residues. The CDR3 spells CSAPGLAGLVGDEQFF. DNA of the CDR3: TGCAGTGCTCCGGGACTAGCGGGATTGGTAGGCGATGAGCAGTTCTTC.

This clonotype was counted at least ten times. The V gene is TRBV20-1, the J gene TRBJ1-2; D possibly corresponds to TRBD1 (5 bases). Trimming took off 6 bases at V and 3 bases at J, with 11 bases between the two ends. CDR1 is DFQATT, CDR2 SNEGSKA, per germline (reference sequence). The length of the CDR3 is 12 residues. The CDR3 spells CSAKTRDYGYTF. CDR3 bases: TGCAGTGCAAAGACCAGGGACTATGGCTACACCTTC.

The gene calls are TRBV28 and TRBJ1-5, with D unclear. V lost 7 bases to trimming and J lost 2 bases, with 15 bases between them. Germline lookup yields CDR1 MDHEN and CDR2 SYDVKM. This CDR3 is built from 15 residues. CDR3 amino acids: CASTPQAGGNQPQHF. DNA of the CDR3: TGTGCCAGCACCCCGCAGGCCGGAGGCAATCAGCCCCAGCATTTT. Based on the CDR3 plus reference TRBV28 and TRBJ1-5, the full variable domain is DVKVTQSSRYLVKRTGEKVFLECVQDMDHENMFWYRQDPGLGLRLIYFSYDVKMKEKGDIPEGYSVSREKKERFSLILESASTNQTSMYLCASTPQAGGNQPQHFGDGTRLSIL.

V usage is TRBV7-2 and J usage is TRBJ1-2; 11 bases align to TRBD1. This CDR3 comprises 13 residues. The germline CDR1 and CDR2 sequences are SGHTA and FQGNSA. With V trimmed by 3 bases and J by 6 bases, 0 bases remained unmatched. The CDR3: CASSLGQGDGYTF. The CDR3 region has the DNA TGTGCCAGCAGCTTGGGACAGGGGGATGGCTACACCTTC.

Many counts were recorded for this clonotype. This rearrangement joins TRBV7-6 to TRBJ1-4; possibly TRBD1 for D (5 bases). V lost 5 bases to trimming and J lost 10 bases, with 17 bases between them. Germline lookup yields CDR1 SGHVS and CDR2 FNYEAQ. The CDR3 sequence is 14 residues long. The CDR3 bases are TGTGCCAGCAGCCAAACCGGGGGAGTCGGAAAACTGTTTTTT. This codes for CASSQTGGVGKLFF.